The 21 T cell receptor beta chains presented below share a single source sample, sequenced in a study of T cell responses to AZD1222 COVID-19 vaccine. Using immunoSEQ multiplex PCR, the repertoire was profiled, and TCRdb retains in-frame clones only, with some absent. The table has around 100,000 clones, 75% to 90% seen once; the top ten hold about 4.5%. The material was peripheral blood, obtained 28 days after the second AZD1222 dose. All receptors derive from an adult who received the AZD1222 COVID-19 vaccine.

This chain links TRBV27 with TRBJ2-2, with 8 nucleotides matching TRBD1. The CDR3 runs to 14 residues. CDR1 and CDR2 from the germline V gene are MNHEY and SMNVEV (reference sequence). The ends lost 6 bases at V and 6 bases at J; junction bases unmatched: 6. CDR3 region: CASRRTGSPGELFF. CDR3 coding DNA: TGTGCCAGCAGGCGGACAGGGTCTCCCGGGGAGCTGTTTTTT.

The chain uses TRBV19 and TRBJ2-1; 9 bases align to TRBD2. Germline V gene data show CDR1 as LNHDA and CDR2 as SQIVND (reference sequence). Trimming at V came to 3 bases and at J to 8 bases, leaving 11 bases not matched to a gene. This CDR3 contains 16 residues. The DNA for the CDR3 is TGTGCCAGTAGTATTAGAAGCGGGGGGCCGAGGGATGAGCAGTTCTTC. The encoded protein is CASSIRSGGPRDEQFF.

The rearrangement uses TRBV6-1 and TRBJ2-2; 11 bases line up with TRBD2. Per the germline V gene, CDR1 is MNHNS and CDR2 is SASEGT. Trimming cost V 1 base and J 1 base; bases outside gene matches: 2. The CDR3 has 17 amino acids. The CDR3: CASSEVTSGVNTGELFF. DNA of the CDR3: TGTGCCAGCAGTGAAGTGACTAGCGGGGTGAACACCGGGGAGCTGTTTTTT.

J is TRBJ2-7 and V is TRBV28; 7 nucleotides match TRBD2. The V and J ends lost 7 bases and 0 bases, in that order; junction bases with no gene match: 9. The CDR3 covers 15 residues. CDR1 and CDR2 from the germline V gene are MDHEN and SYDVKM. The CDR3 sequence: CASMGGGRGSYEQYF. CDR3 DNA: TGTGCCAGCATGGGGGGAGGGAGGGGCTCCTACGAGCAGTACTTC.

This clone turned up a few times. The chain joins TRBV3-1 (or the pseudogene TRBV3-2) to TRBJ2-2; 8 bases are shared with TRBD1. CDR3 size: 15 residues. Per the germline V gene, CDR1 is LGHDT and CDR2 is YNNKEL (reference sequence). The J segment lost 3 bases and the V segment lost 7 bases, leaving 7 bases of the junction unmatched. CDR3 protein: CASISSGGDTGELFF. The CDR3, as DNA: TGTGCCAGCATCTCCTCAGGGGGCGACACCGGGGAGCTGTTTTTT.

The chain couples TRBV5-1 to TRBJ2-3, with a weak D call TRBD2 (6 bases). The CDR3 runs 17 residues. CDR1 is SGHRS, CDR2 YFSETQ, per germline. V dropped 0 bases and J dropped 8 bases, with 22 bases sitting between them. CDR3 loop: CASSLEAGIGIITTQYF. In nucleotides, the CDR3 is TGCGCCAGCAGCTTGGAGGCGGGGATTGGGATTATTACTACGCAGTATTTT.

This clone occurred once. The CDR3 bases are TGTGCCAGCAGCCAAGAGCTGGTTAACACTGAAGCTTTCTTT. Translating it yields CASSQELVNTEAFF. The chain employs TRBV3-1 (or the pseudogene TRBV3-2) and TRBJ1-1; D gene uncertain. V gave up 0 bases and J gave up 2 bases, with 7 bases separating them. The CDR3 is made up of 14 amino acids. CDR1 is LGHDT, CDR2 YNNKEL, per germline (reference sequence).

The chain combines TRBV5-6 with TRBJ2-3; D possibly corresponds to TRBD1 (5 bases). Per the germline V gene, CDR1 is SGHDT and CDR2 is YYEEEE. The V and J ends lost 5 bases and 5 bases respectively, with 15 bases between them. The CDR3 loop spans 14 amino acids. The CDR3 region is CASRPQGAKDTQYF. For the CDR3, the DNA is TGTGCCAGCAGGCCGCAAGGGGCGAAAGATACGCAGTATTTT.

V gene TRBV5-4 combines with J gene TRBJ2-1; D possibly corresponds to TRBD2 (6 bases). CDR3 length equals 14 residues. The ends were cut back, 0 bases at V and 4 bases at J, with 8 bases in the middle. Per the germline V gene, CDR1 is SGHNT and CDR2 is YYREEE (reference sequence). CDR3 DNA: TGTGCCAGCAGCTTGGGGGGACTTTACAATGAGCAGTTCTTC. This encodes CASSLGGLYNEQFF.

This rearrangement joins TRBV19 to TRBJ1-6; D unclear. The CDR3 is 14 residues long. CDR1 is LNHDA, CDR2 SQIVND, per germline (reference sequence). The V end was cut by 5 bases, the J end by 10 bases, with 15 bases between. The CDR3 sequence is CASSVTAPGSPLHF. Here the CDR3 DNA reads TGTGCCAGTAGTGTCACAGCACCGGGCTCACCCCTCCACTTT.

This chain joins TRBV6-6 and TRBJ1-1, with D unclear. Germline V CDR1 and CDR2: MNHNY, SVGAGI (reference sequence). Deletions cut 0 bases from V and 1 base from J, with 6 bases between. This CDR3 spans 14 amino acids. CDR3 loop: CASSYSHQNTEAFF. The CDR3 DNA reads as TGTGCCAGCAGTTACTCCCACCAGAACACTGAAGCTTTCTTT.

The gene calls are TRBV6-6 and TRBJ1-3, with 7 nucleotides matching TRBD1. CDR3 length: 14 residues. Trimming took 6 bases from V and 2 from J; bases not matched to a gene: 4. Germline V gene data show CDR1 as MNHNY and CDR2 as SVGAGI (reference sequence). In DNA, the CDR3 is TGTGCCAGCAGCCGGACAGGCACTGGAAACACCATATATTTT. Protein sequence: CASSRTGTGNTIYF.

The chain carries TRBV12-3 or TRBV12-4 and TRBJ1-2, with a tentative D call TRBD1 (5 bases). There are 13 residues in the CDR3. The V gene lost 5 bases and the J gene lost 5 bases, with 12 bases spanning the gap. The CDR3 region is CASSHLRGYGYTF. As DNA, the CDR3 is TGTGCCAGCAGTCACCTCCGGGGGTATGGCTACACCTTC.

V usage is TRBV19 and J usage is TRBJ2-7; D gene unclear. Between the trimmed V and J ends, which lost 4 bases and 4 bases, there was a span of 11 bases. CDR3 length equals 13 residues. Germline V gene data show CDR1 as LNHDA and CDR2 as SQIVND (reference sequence). The CDR3 nucleotides are TGTGCCAGTAGTAGGCAGGAACCGTACGAGCAGTACTTC. Encoded protein: CASSRQEPYEQYF.

V is TRBV7-9 and J is TRBJ1-2; D remains ambiguous. This CDR3 comprises 15 residues. Trimming stripped 5 bases from V and 8 bases from J, with 21 bases between. Germline values: CDR1 SEHNR, CDR2 FQNEAQ (reference sequence). The CDR3: CASSPFFDHPPGYTF. The CDR3 nucleotides are TGTGCCAGCAGCCCCTTCTTCGACCATCCCCCCGGCTACACCTTC.

The chain combines TRBV30 with TRBJ1-1; TRBD1 is a possible D gene (6 bases). Deletions cut 3 bases from V and 6 bases from J, with 23 bases between. CDR3 length equals 16 residues. CDR1 GTSNPN and CDR2 SVGIG come from the germline V gene (reference sequence). CDR3: CAWREGGRTAGAEAFF. CDR3 coding DNA: TGTGCCTGGAGAGAAGGGGGAAGGACGGCGGGCGCTGAAGCTTTCTTT.

This clone counts as medium-sized. This chain connects TRBV5-4 to TRBJ1-1; no firm D call. Trimming took off 0 bases at V and 4 bases at J, with 4 bases between the two ends. The CDR3 sequence is 12 residues long. Germline V gene data show CDR1 as SGHNT and CDR2 as YYREEE (reference sequence). CDR3 nucleotides: TGTGCCAGCAGCTTGGTAGGCACTGAAGCTTTCTTT. Protein sequence: CASSLVGTEAFF.

The chain has TRBV6-2 or TRBV6-3 and TRBJ1-5, with no clear D. The germline gives CDR1 MNHEY, CDR2 SVGEGT. Deletions cut 6 bases from V and 6 bases from J, with 12 bases between. The CDR3 covers 13 residues. The CDR3: CASSSTVFQPQHF. CDR3 in DNA: TGTGCCAGCAGCTCCACCGTTTTTCAGCCCCAGCATTTT.

The chain recombines TRBV5-1 with TRBJ2-2, with D possibly called TRBD1 or TRBD2 (5 bases each). Between the trimmed V and J ends, which lost 0 bases and 6 bases, there was a span of 12 bases. CDR3 size: 15 residues. CDR1 is SGHRS, CDR2 YFSETQ, per germline. CDR3 DNA: TGCGCCAGCAGCTTGGGGGGCAGGGACGCCGGGGAGCTGTTTTTT. This encodes CASSLGGRDAGELFF. Supplemented by reference TRBV5-1 and TRBJ2-2, the full variable domain reads KAGVTQTPRYLIKTRGQQVTLSCSPISGHRSVSWYQQTPGQGLQFLFEYFSETQRNKGNFPGRFSGRQFSNSRSEMNVSTLELGDSALYLCASSLGGRDAGELFFGEGSRLTVL.

This clone was counted between two and nine times. The gene calls are TRBV18 and TRBJ2-1; TRBD1 is a possible D gene (6 bases). CDR1 and CDR2 from the germline V gene are KGHSH and LQKENI. Trimming took 6 bases from V and 0 from J, leaving 12 bases between them. This CDR3 is built from 15 residues. Written as DNA, the CDR3 is TGTGCCAGCTCCGCCTGGACAGTCTCCTACAATGAGCAGTTCTTC. It encodes CASSAWTVSYNEQFF.

The chain has TRBV6-5 and TRBJ1-4; D is perhaps TRBD1 (5 bases). This CDR3 has 15 residues. Per germline, CDR1 MNHEY and CDR2 SVGAGI. V dropped 6 bases and J dropped 4 bases, with 15 bases sitting between them. The DNA of the CDR3 is TGTGCCAGCAGGTACCTGACAGCCTTTAATGAAAAACTGTTTTTT. Translated, it gives CASRYLTAFNEKLFF.